One T cell receptor beta chain is described in this entry. The source of the sample is a study of cytomegalovirus exposure and HLA in healthy donors. The PCR contained 60 Vbeta and 13 Jbeta primers. TCRdb's copy holds only in-frame clones and misses some; the assay was immunoSEQ multiplex PCR. The sample has 110,000 or so clones, about 76% seen once. CDR1 SGHRS and CDR2 YFSETQ come from the germline V gene. The CDR3 covers 15 residues. Trimming at V came to 5 bases and at J to 0 bases, leaving 5 bases not matched to a gene. This rearrangement joins TRBV5-1 to TRBJ1-3; TRBD1 matches at 7 bases. This sequence originates from a woman aged 25-40 years in good health and CMV-seronegative. The sequenced material came from PBMCs. CDR3 sequence: CASREGAFSGNTIYF. The CDR3 nucleotides are TGCGCCAGCAGAGAGGGGGCCTTCTCTGGAAACACCATATATTTT.